The clone carrying this TCR beta chain was picked up a small number of times. This sample stems from a study of OX40 agonist ivuxolimab in advanced cancers. In the study overall: In three patients, partial responses were observed, one with hepatocellular carcinoma and two with cutaneous melanoma.

TCRdb's table, derived via immunoSEQ multiplex PCR, lists solely in-frame clones and lacks some. The sample yields about 61,000 clones, 75% to 90% seen once. The germline gives CDR1 LGHNA, CDR2 YNFKEQ. The CDR3 totals 15 residues. The V end lost 5 bases, the J end lost 7 bases, and 17 bases lay between the germline ends. V is TRBV4-2 and J is TRBJ1-4; weak D call: TRBD1 (5 bases). The sequencing here drew on CD4+ or CD8+ T cells sorted from blood, taken in a trial of the OX40 agonist ivuxolimab. The receptor's source is an adult with an advanced solid tumor such as melanoma, head and neck, liver or kidney cancer. Here the CDR3 reads CASSKGQGRSEKLFF. CDR3 nucleotides: TGTGCCAGCAGCAAGGGGCAGGGTCGGAGTGAAAAACTGTTTTTT.